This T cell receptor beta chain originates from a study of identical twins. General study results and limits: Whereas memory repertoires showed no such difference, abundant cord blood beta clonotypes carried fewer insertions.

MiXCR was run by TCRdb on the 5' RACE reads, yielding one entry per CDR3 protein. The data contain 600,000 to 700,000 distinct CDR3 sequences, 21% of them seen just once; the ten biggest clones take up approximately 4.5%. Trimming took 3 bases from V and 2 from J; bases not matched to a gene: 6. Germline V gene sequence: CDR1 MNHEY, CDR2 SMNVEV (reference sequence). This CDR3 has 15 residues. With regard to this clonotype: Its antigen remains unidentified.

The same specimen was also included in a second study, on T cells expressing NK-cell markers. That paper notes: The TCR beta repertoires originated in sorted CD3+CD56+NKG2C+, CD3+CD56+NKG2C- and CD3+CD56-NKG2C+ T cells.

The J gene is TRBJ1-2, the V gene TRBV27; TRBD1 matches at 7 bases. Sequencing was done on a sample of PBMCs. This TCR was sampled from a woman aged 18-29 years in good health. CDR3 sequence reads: CASSLRGRGNYGYTF. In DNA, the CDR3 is TGTGCCAGCAGTTTGAGGGGGCGGGGGAACTATGGCTACACCTTC.